These 28 T cell receptor beta chains share one sample of origin, sequenced in a study of T cell responses to AZD1222 COVID-19 vaccine. The repertoire was sequenced with immunoSEQ multiplex PCR; TCRdb's copy has only in-frame clones and lacks some. The sample yields some 160,000 clones, roughly 92% seen once. The specimen comprised peripheral blood, sampled on day 0 of AZD1222 vaccination. The receptors were gathered from an adult in good health.

The gene calls are TRBV4-2 and TRBJ2-5, with 10 bases matching TRBD2. After removal of 0 bases from V and 2 bases from J, the junction contained 9 bases not matched to a gene. Germline V lookup: CDR1 LGHNA, CDR2 YNFKEQ. There are 18 residues in the CDR3. The CDR3 DNA is TGTGCCAGCAGCCAAGATTCGGGGCTAGCGGGGGCACAAGAGACCCAGTACTTC. Protein sequence: CASSQDSGLAGAQETQYF.

The chain combines TRBV5-5 with TRBJ2-5; D not resolved. In germline, CDR1 is SGHKS, CDR2 YYEKEE (reference sequence). The CDR3 runs 13 residues. V was trimmed by 5 bases and J by 4 bases, leaving 12 bases between them. Here the CDR3 DNA reads TGTGCCAGCAGAGGGTTGGCGGTAGAGACCCAGTACTTC. This sequence encodes CASRGLAVETQYF.

V gene TRBV20-1 combines with J gene TRBJ1-1; D unclear. The V end lost 4 bases, the J end lost 4 bases, and 7 bases lay between the germline ends. Germline-derived CDR1 and CDR2 are DFQATT and SNEGSKA (reference sequence). This CDR3 is 11 amino acids long. The DNA of the CDR3 is TGCAGTGCTACTTCCTCCACTGAAGCTTTCTTT. Translating it yields CSATSSTEAFF.

This chain links TRBV2 with TRBJ2-5; 9 bases fit TRBD2. Germline CDR1 SNHLY, CDR2 FYNNEI. The CDR3 length is 17 residues. V trimming: 6 bases; J trimming: 4 bases; junction bases outside the gene matches: 15. The CDR3 here is CASSRRSTREGRETQYF. The CDR3 DNA is TGTGCCAGCAGCCGAAGGTCCACGCGGGAGGGTAGAGAGACCCAGTACTTC.

This chain uses TRBV27 with TRBJ2-4; either TRBD1 or TRBD2 may fit D (5 bases each). Germline CDR1 and CDR2: MNHEY and SMNVEV (reference sequence). V lost 6 bases and J 9 bases, leaving 15 bases between the germline ends. This CDR3 region has 13 residues. CDR3 nucleotides: TGTGCCAGCAGCTTTAACTCAGGGACCATTCAGTACTTC. Translating gives CASSFNSGTIQYF.

The rearrangement links TRBV3-1 (or the pseudogene TRBV3-2) to TRBJ2-7, with 12 nucleotides matching TRBD2. The CDR3 is 20 residues long. Trimming cost V 3 bases and J 0 bases; bases outside gene matches: 15. Germline V gene lookup returns CDR1 LGHDT and CDR2 YNNKEL (reference sequence). The CDR3: CASSQSPGLAGLARSYEQYF. CDR3 nucleotides: TGTGCCAGCAGCCAGAGCCCGGGACTAGCGGGTTTAGCTCGCTCCTACGAGCAGTACTTC.

This chain uses TRBV4-2 with TRBJ1-5, with D maybe TRBD1 (5 bases). Germline V gene sequence: CDR1 LGHNA, CDR2 YNFKEQ. Trimming left V 0 bases short and J 6 bases short, with 12 bases between. This CDR3 has 15 amino acids. DNA for the CDR3: TGTGCCAGCAGCCAAGAGGTGGCAGGGAGTCAGCCCCAGCATTTT. Its translation: CASSQEVAGSQPQHF.

V gene TRBV19 combines with J gene TRBJ1-6; no clear D gene. The germline V gene encodes CDR1 LNHDA and CDR2 SQIVND (reference sequence). The CDR3 covers 15 residues. Trimming cost V 0 bases and J 5 bases, with 8 bases left between them. The CDR3 here is CASSIDRRDNSPLHF. The CDR3 DNA follows: TGTGCCAGTAGTATAGATCGGAGAGATAATTCACCCCTCCACTTT. The full variable domain, with the rest looked up from reference TRBV19 and TRBJ1-6, is DGGITQSPKYLFRKEGQNVTLSCEQNLNHDAMYWYRQDPGQGLRLIYYSQIVNDFQKGDIAEGYSVSREKKESFPLTVTSAQKNPTAFYLCASSIDRRDNSPLHFGNGTRLTVT.

The gene calls are TRBV6-5 and TRBJ2-7; 8 nucleotides line up with TRBD1. The CDR3 is made up of 15 amino acids. J gave up 4 bases and V 7 bases, and 12 bases lay outside the gene matches. From germline, CDR1 is MNHEY and CDR2 SVGAGI. CDR3 sequence reads: CASKTTGVFSYEQYF. CDR3 sequence (DNA): TGTGCCAGCAAAACGACAGGGGTTTTTTCTTACGAGCAGTACTTC.

V usage is TRBV15 and J usage is TRBJ2-1, with TRBD1 as a possible D gene (6 bases). V was cut by 0 bases and J by 5 bases, with 14 bases left in between. This CDR3 is 16 amino acids long. In germline, CDR1 is LNHNV, CDR2 YYDKDF (reference sequence). This CDR3 reads CATSRDAQGWNNEQFF. DNA of the CDR3: TGTGCCACCAGCAGAGATGCCCAGGGGTGGAACAATGAGCAGTTCTTC.

The chain couples TRBV19 to TRBJ1-1; D unresolved. Germline V CDR1 and CDR2: LNHDA, SQIVND (reference sequence). CDR3 length: 14 amino acids. V shed 3 bases and J shed 2 bases, with 10 bases lying between them. DNA for the CDR3: TGTGCCAGTAGTATGAGAGAGAGAAACACTGAAGCTTTCTTT. It encodes CASSMRERNTEAFF.

This sequence joins TRBV27 and TRBJ1-3; tentatively, D is TRBD1 (5 bases). The germline gives CDR1 MNHEY, CDR2 SMNVEV (reference sequence). This CDR3 region has 17 residues. Trimming pared 5 bases from V and 0 bases from J, leaving 17 bases between. The CDR3 loop is CASSPYRTTGSGNTIYF. The CDR3 coding sequence is TGTGCCAGCAGTCCCTACCGGACAACTGGCTCTGGAAACACCATATATTTT.

The V call is TRBV11-3, the J call TRBJ1-1; possible D gene TRBD1, 5 bases. This CDR3 is 13 amino acids long. Trimming pared 2 bases from V and 1 base from J, leaving 5 bases between. CDR1 SGHNT and CDR2 YENEEA come from the germline V gene. CDR3 loop: CASSLRGNTEAFF. The CDR3 DNA sequence: TGTGCCAGCAGCTTAAGGGGGAACACTGAAGCTTTCTTT.

This chain connects TRBV6-5 to TRBJ1-5; D call uncertain. Trimming removed 0 bases from V and 4 bases from J, with 10 bases in between. The CDR3 covers 15 residues. Germline lookup yields CDR1 MNHEY and CDR2 SVGAGI. The CDR3 nucleotides are TGTGCCAGCAGTTACTCGGGGTTGGGGAATCAGCCCCAGCATTTT. Its translation is CASSYSGLGNQPQHF.

The chain joins TRBV5-1 to TRBJ1-1; 7 bases line up with TRBD1. V trimming: 5 bases; J trimming: 1 base; junction bases outside the gene matches: 5. Germline CDR1 is SGHRS and CDR2 is YFSETQ. The CDR3 sequence is 14 residues long. CDR3 sequence: CASRRQGSNTEAFF. The CDR3 region has the DNA TGCGCCAGCAGGCGACAGGGATCGAACACTGAAGCTTTCTTT.

The V call is TRBV20-1, the J call TRBJ1-1, with unresolved D. Deletions cut 3 bases from V and 6 bases from J, with 8 bases between. This CDR3 is built from 11 residues. The germline gives CDR1 DFQATT, CDR2 SNEGSKA (reference sequence). CDR3 DNA: TGCAGTGCTAGTTCTCCCTCTGAAGCTTTCTTT. Amino acids: CSASSPSEAFF.

The gene calls are TRBV27 and TRBJ2-1; D remains unclear. Germline V CDR1 and CDR2: MNHEY, SMNVEV (reference sequence). V was shortened by 5 bases and J by 7 bases, with 18 bases between the two germline ends. The CDR3 contains 15 residues. This CDR3 is CASSLKGSQRNEQFF. The CDR3 bases are TGTGCCAGCAGTCTAAAGGGTTCACAGAGAAATGAGCAGTTCTTC.

V gene TRBV5-4 combines with J gene TRBJ1-3; D gene uncertain. V gave up 4 bases and J gave up 2 bases, with 7 bases separating them. This CDR3 contains 13 residues. Germline V lookup: CDR1 SGHNT, CDR2 YYREEE (reference sequence). This CDR3 reads CASSTVAGNTIYF. The CDR3, as DNA: TGTGCCAGCAGCACAGTAGCTGGAAACACCATATATTTT. Combining the CDR3 with reference TRBV5-4 and TRBJ1-3 gives the whole variable domain ETGVTQSPTHLIKTRGQQVTLRCSSQSGHNTVSWYQQALGQGPQFIFQYYREEENGRGNFPPRFSGLQFPNYSSELNVNALELDDSALYLCASSTVAGNTIYFGEGSWLTVV.

The V gene is TRBV18, the J gene TRBJ2-3, with D maybe TRBD2 (6 bases). CDR1 is KGHSH, CDR2 LQKENI, per germline. The CDR3 has 15 residues. Deletions cut 3 bases from V and 0 bases from J, with 10 bases between. CDR3 DNA sequence: TGTGCCAGCTCACCGGGCGGGGCGAGCACAGATACGCAGTATTTT. Protein product: CASSPGGASTDTQYF. Looking up the rest from reference TRBV18 and TRBJ2-3 gives the full variable domain: NAGVMQNPRHLVRRRGQEARLRCSPMKGHSHVYWYRQLPEEGLKFMVYLQKENIIDESGMPKERFSAEFPKEGPSILRIQQVVRGDSAAYFCASSPGGASTDTQYFGPGTRLTVL.

The chain links TRBV11-2 to TRBJ1-2; D unclear. V was shortened by 2 bases and J by 0 bases, with 10 bases between the two germline ends. The germline V gene has CDR1 SGHAT and CDR2 FQNNGV. This CDR3 region has 15 residues. The CDR3 DNA follows: TGTGCCAGCAGCTTATCGGCAGCCCCTAACTATGGCTACACCTTC. Protein sequence: CASSLSAAPNYGYTF.

The chain couples TRBV7-9 to TRBJ1-2; maybe TRBD1 (5 bases). The CDR3 has 14 amino acids. Germline assignment: CDR1 SEHNR and CDR2 FQNEAQ (reference sequence). Trimming removed 3 bases from V and 8 bases from J, with 16 bases in between. CDR3 amino acids: CASSFETDRGGYTF. The CDR3 DNA reads as TGTGCCAGCAGCTTCGAGACAGACCGAGGAGGCTACACCTTC.

The chain combines TRBV7-2 with TRBJ2-1, with a possible D match to TRBD1 (5 bases). The CDR3 is 14 amino acids. Germline V gene data show CDR1 as SGHTA and CDR2 as FQGNSA. Trimming pared 5 bases from V and 8 bases from J, leaving 16 bases between. The CDR3 nucleotides read TGTGCCAGCAGCCTAGGCAGGGCGTTCCATGAGCAGTTCTTC. Translation gives CASSLGRAFHEQFF.

This clone was seen only once. The chain is built from TRBV10-2 and TRBJ2-2; 10 bases are shared with TRBD1. The CDR3 runs to 15 residues. CDR1 is WSHSY and CDR2 is SAAADI in the germline V gene. The V and J ends lost 5 bases and 4 bases, in that order; junction bases with no gene match: 4. The CDR3 here is CASSRDRGSTGELFF. CDR3 nucleotide sequence: TGCGCCAGCAGTCGGGACAGGGGAAGCACCGGGGAGCTGTTTTTT.

The chain employs TRBV5-1 and TRBJ1-2; 9 bases are shared with TRBD1. Germline assignment: CDR1 SGHRS and CDR2 YFSETQ. After removal of 7 bases from V and 4 bases from J, the junction contained 14 bases not matched to a gene. The CDR3 is 16 residues long. The CDR3 loop reads CASSAGLQGAFYGYTF. The CDR3, as DNA: TGCGCCAGCTCGGCTGGGCTACAGGGGGCCTTCTATGGCTACACCTTC.

The J gene is TRBJ2-4, the V gene TRBV18, with a weak D call TRBD2 (6 bases). Germline loops: CDR1 KGHSH, CDR2 LQKENI. The CDR3 spans 15 residues. Trimming removed 3 bases from V and 1 base from J, with 10 bases in between. As DNA, the CDR3 is TGTGCCAGCTCACCGAGCGGGCACGCCAAAAACATTCAGTACTTC. It translates to CASSPSGHAKNIQYF.

This chain links TRBV11-1 with TRBJ1-1; the D is unclear. Deletions cut 2 bases from V and 5 bases from J, with 15 bases between. The CDR3 runs to 15 residues. Per germline, CDR1 SGHAT and CDR2 FQDESV (reference sequence). For the CDR3, the DNA is TGTGCCAGCAGCTTATTGGTGGGAAGTGTTACTGAAGCTTTCTTT. Translation gives CASSLLVGSVTEAFF.

The CDR3 DNA is TGCGCCAGCAGCCAAGACTACTCTGGAAACACCATATATTTT. Translation: CASSQDYSGNTIYF. The gene calls are TRBV4-3 and TRBJ1-3, with D unclear. Trimming pared 0 bases from V and 0 bases from J, leaving 3 bases between. The CDR3 has 14 amino acids. Germline-derived CDR1 and CDR2 are LGHNA and YSLEER.

This clone has only one observation. The chain carries TRBV6-5 and TRBJ1-3, with D uncertain. The CDR3 covers 15 residues. With 1 base removed from V and 0 bases from J, the gap between germline ends came to 7 bases. The germline V gene encodes CDR1 MNHEY and CDR2 SVGAGI. CDR3 sequence reads: CASSYYGTSGNTIYF. In DNA form, the CDR3 reads TGTGCCAGCAGTTACTACGGAACCTCTGGAAACACCATATATTTT.